These 17 T cell receptor beta chains originate from one sample sequenced in a study of tumor-infiltrating lymphocytes in primary liver carcinoma. From around 520 ng of total RNA, TCR beta-specific cDNA was reverse-transcribed using a constant-region primer. Employing slightly modified ARM-PCR, three nested multiplex PCR rounds were run, and these gave rise to the TCR beta libraries. The first two PCR rounds used TRBV1-TRBV30 primers with a Cbeta primer, approximately 10 cycles each. MiXCR was run by TCRdb on the multiplex PCR reads, yielding one entry per CDR3 protein. Of a few hundred thousand distinct CDR3 sequences listed, 50% to 60% were seen once; the top ten hold 15% to 20%. Germline DNA was also extracted, while the blood RNA originated from unsorted whole blood. Material: peripheral blood. The receptors originated from a woman aged 25-40 years with primary liver carcinoma and hepatitis B virus infection.

This clonotype was observed a few times. The chain has TRBV10-3 and TRBJ2-3; 7 bases match TRBD2. The germline gives CDR1 ENHRY, CDR2 SYGVKD. The CDR3 runs 14 residues. Losses at the gene ends were 2 bases for V and 6 bases for J; bases not matched to a gene: 5. CDR3 loop: CAISEGLEGDTQYF. In DNA, the CDR3 is TGTGCCATCAGTGAGGGACTAGAGGGGGATACGCAGTATTTT.

Many counts were recorded for this clonotype. This chain connects TRBV6-2 or TRBV6-3 to TRBJ2-2, with 12 bases identical to TRBD2. The V gene end was trimmed by 4 bases and the J gene end by 4 bases; junction bases not matched to a gene: 7. Germline CDR1 and CDR2: MNHEY and SVGEGT. CDR3 length: 17 residues. The CDR3 is CASSSSGRASGTGELFF. CDR3 bases: TGTGCCAGCAGTTCTAGCGGGAGGGCCTCGGGCACCGGGGAGCTGTTTTTT.

A note on this clonotype: The junction does not match germline at one end; this may be a read error. This chain joins TRBV11-2 and TRBJ2-7; maybe TRBD1 (6 bases). The germline CDR1 and CDR2 sequences are SGHAT and FQNNGV. The CDR3 covers 14 residues. The CDR3 sequence: CASTPGHMAYEQYF. The CDR3 DNA sequence: TGTGCGAGCACGCCGGGACACATGGCCTACGAGCAGTACTTC.

A few counts support this clonotype. The V and J genes are TRBV12-3 or TRBV12-4 and TRBJ2-1; 10 nucleotides agree with TRBD2. This CDR3 spans 15 amino acids. Unmatched junction bases numbered 8, after V lost 5 bases and J lost 7 bases. This CDR3 reads CASSRQAGGLNEQFF. The CDR3 DNA reads as TGTGCCAGCAGTCGGCAAGCGGGAGGGCTTAATGAGCAGTTCTTC.

Remarks on this clonotype: It may be a read error: a sequence one base away is much more abundant. The chain is built from TRBV12-3 or TRBV12-4 and TRBJ1-2; D remains unclear. The CDR3 spans 14 residues. Trimming removed 3 bases from V and 8 bases from J, with 16 bases in between. The CDR3 DNA reads TGTGCCAGCAGTTTGGAAAGAGGGTCCGGGGGCTACACCTTC. Its protein is CASSLERGSGGYTF.

This rearrangement joins TRBV11-3 to TRBJ2-7; 11 bases line up with TRBD1. The CDR3 extends over 14 amino acids. V lost 8 bases and J lost 5; bases outside the gene matches: 8. Germline V CDR1 and CDR2: SGHNT, YENEEA. The CDR3 coding sequence is TGTGCCAGCTGCCGGGACAGGGGGACGCACGAGCAGTACTTC. Amino acid sequence: CASCRDRGTHEQYF.

This clonotype was seen a single time. This chain's CDR3 is CASSLGGLEQYF. CDR3 in DNA: TGTGCCAGCAGTTTAGGAGGGCTCGAGCAGTACTTC. The chain is built from TRBV28 and TRBJ2-7; possible D gene TRBD2, 6 bases. Per the germline V gene, CDR1 is MDHEN and CDR2 is SYDVKM. CDR3 size: 12 residues. Deletions cut 2 bases from V and 6 bases from J, with 8 bases between.

The rearrangement uses TRBV5-1 and TRBJ2-2; TRBD2 is a possible D gene (7 bases). V lost 6 bases and J 0 bases, leaving 18 bases between the germline ends. Germline CDR1 reads SGHRS; CDR2 reads YFSETQ. This CDR3 contains 17 residues. The CDR3 sequence is CASTWGGRGANTGELFF. The CDR3 coding sequence is TGCGCCAGCACCTGGGGGGGCCGGGGCGCGAACACCGGGGAGCTGTTTTTT.

Notes on this clonotype: This may be a read error: a much more frequent sequence differs by one nucleotide. The chain uses TRBV12-3 or TRBV12-4 and TRBJ2-5; the match to TRBD2 covers 7 bases. The junction had 17 bases not matched to a gene; V was cut back by 10 bases and J by 9 bases. This CDR3 is built from 14 residues. The CDR3 sequence: CAISLSSGAWAQYF. CDR3 DNA sequence: TGTGCCATCAGCTTGTCTAGCGGAGCCTGGGCCCAGTACTTC.

This clonotype was observed a handful of times. The chain joins TRBV6-5 to TRBJ1-2; a possible D gene is TRBD1 (5 bases). The CDR3 is 17 amino acids. Germline CDR1 reads MNHEY; CDR2 reads SVGAGI. Trimming left V 5 bases short and J 2 bases short, with 21 bases between. The CDR3, as DNA: TGTGCCAGCAGTGGAGGTGGACCCGGGACGGTCAACTATGGCTACACCTTC. Protein: CASSGGGPGTVNYGYTF.

This clonotype occurred once. A much larger clone sits a single nucleotide away, making a read error possible. The chain combines TRBV29-1 with TRBJ1-2; D is unclear. The CDR3 totals 11 residues. Germline V CDR1 and CDR2: SQVTM, ANQGSEA. The CDR3 protein is CSVVVDYGYAF. The DNA for the CDR3 is TGCAGCGTTGTGGTTGACTATGGCTACGCCTTC.

This chain uses TRBV7-9 with TRBJ2-7, with 8 positions matching TRBD2. CDR1 SEHNR and CDR2 FQNEAQ come from the germline V gene (reference sequence). V was pared by 5 bases and J by 6 bases, with 6 bases of the junction left unmatched. This CDR3 is 13 amino acids long. Here the CDR3 DNA reads TGTGCCAGCAGCCGGGGGGGGGTAGCCGAGCAGTACTTC. Protein sequence: CASSRGGVAEQYF.

This clonotype was observed at least ten times. The CDR3 DNA reads TGTGCCTGGAGACTAGCGGGACTGTCCTACAATGAGCAGTTCTTC. Protein sequence: CAWRLAGLSYNEQFF. The rearrangement joins TRBV30 to TRBJ2-1; TRBD2 matches at 10 bases. The CDR3 consists of 15 residues. V shed 3 bases, J shed 1 base, and the junction held 3 bases outside the gene matches. The germline V gene has CDR1 GTSNPN and CDR2 SVGIG (reference sequence).

V usage is TRBV6-5 and J usage is TRBJ1-5; D unresolved. There are 15 residues in the CDR3. Germline values: CDR1 MNHEY, CDR2 SVGAGI. With 0 bases removed from V and 0 bases from J, the gap between germline ends came to 6 bases. The CDR3, as DNA: TGTGCCAGCAGTTACTCAAAAAGTAGCAATCAGCCCCAGCATTTT. It codes for CASSYSKSSNQPQHF.

Of note for this clonotype: One end of the junction fails to match germline, which may point to a read error. This chain connects TRBV28 to TRBJ2-5; D possibly matches TRBD1 or TRBD2 (5 bases each). This CDR3 spans 13 amino acids. CDR1 is MDHEN and CDR2 is SYDVKM in the germline V gene. CDR3 DNA sequence: TGTGCCAGCAGATTTGAGGGGACGGAGACCCATTACTTC. Protein: CASRFEGTETHYF.

This rearrangement joins TRBV7-9 to TRBJ2-3; 7 positions agree with TRBD2. The trim removed 3 bases at V and 5 bases at J, leaving 5 bases unmatched. Germline CDR1 SEHNR, CDR2 FQNEAQ (reference sequence). The CDR3 is made up of 14 amino acids. The CDR3 loop is CASSFRLAGDTQYF. In DNA, the CDR3 is TGTGCCAGCAGCTTCAGACTAGCAGGAGATACGCAGTATTTT.

For this clonotype: Germline is not matched at one junction end, which may reflect a read error. The V call is TRBV4-1, the J call TRBJ1-1; perhaps TRBD1 as D (6 bases). This CDR3 has 16 amino acids. Germline V gene data show CDR1 as MGHRA and CDR2 as YSYEKL. CDR3 bases: TGTGCCAGCAGCCAAGGGGGGATAGGGGTCTACTCTGAAGCTTTCTTT. Amino acids: CASSQGGIGVYSEAFF.